A selection of T cell receptor beta chains follows, all from one sample in a study of early T cells in non-severe SARS-CoV-2 infection. TCRdb re-derived calls from the 5' RACE reads in MiXCR, one entry per CDR3 protein. The table includes 30,000 to 40,000 distinct CDR3 sequences, roughly 7.9% detected once. The sequencing here drew on whole blood, taken at baseline. The receptors come from an adult who was a healthcare worker with PCR-confirmed SARS-CoV-2 infection or an uninfected control (not recorded which). Each CDR3 is given with its conserved first and last residue. Fields, in order: J gene, D gene, V gene, clone size, CDR3 protein, CDR3 DNA. The D gene is left open where the match is weak. Sizes are listed as how often the clone was seen (once, few, many) or a class if it is expanded.

J gene: TRBJ1-2; D gene: NA; V gene: TRBV2; clone size: many; CDR3 protein: CASRDNGYYGYTF; CDR3 DNA: TGTGCCAGCAGGGACAATGGATATTATGGCTACACCTTC
J gene: TRBJ2-1; D gene: TRBD2; V gene: TRBV5-1; clone size: few; CDR3 protein: CASSKTSGVHNEQFF; CDR3 DNA: TGCGCCAGCAGCAAGACTAGCGGGGTACACAATGAGCAGTTCTTC
J gene: TRBJ2-3; D gene: NA; V gene: TRBV9; clone size: many; CDR3 protein: CASSVGTVSTDTQYF; CDR3 DNA: TGTGCCAGCAGCGTAGGTACGGTTAGCACAGATACGCAGTATTTT
J gene: TRBJ1-3; D gene: NA; V gene: TRBV12-3/TRBV12-4; clone size: few; CDR3 protein: CASSQGIGNTIYF; CDR3 DNA: TGTGCCAGCAGTCAGGGGATCGGAAACACCATATATTTT
J gene: TRBJ1-5; D gene: NA; V gene: TRBV2; clone size: many; CDR3 protein: CASSEGRSSNQPQHF; CDR3 DNA: TGTGCCAGCAGCGAGGGACGGAGTAGCAATCAGCCCCAGCATTTT
J gene: TRBJ2-6; D gene: NA; V gene: TRBV6-5; clone size: many; CDR3 protein: CASSPRHSSGANVLTF; CDR3 DNA: TGTGCCAGCAGTCCCCGACACAGCTCTGGGGCCAACGTCCTGACTTTC
J gene: TRBJ1-3; D gene: TRBD1; V gene: TRBV6-5; clone size: many; CDR3 protein: CASSSQGARGNTIYF; CDR3 DNA: TGTGCCAGCAGTTCGCAGGGGGCTAGAGGAAACACCATATATTTT
J gene: TRBJ2-2; D gene: NA; V gene: TRBV3-1; clone size: many; CDR3 protein: CASSLNGEGELFF; CDR3 DNA: TGTGCCAGCAGCCTAAACGGAGAGGGGGAGCTGTTTTTT
J gene: TRBJ2-2; D gene: NA; V gene: TRBV2; clone size: many; CDR3 protein: CASTPDSGELFF; CDR3 DNA: TGTGCCAGCACGCCCGACTCCGGGGAGCTGTTTTTT
J gene: TRBJ1-1; D gene: TRBD1; V gene: TRBV28; clone size: many; CDR3 protein: CASSAHRDRVKFTEAFF; CDR3 DNA: TGTGCCAGCAGTGCACACCGGGACAGGGTAAAATTCACTGAAGCTTTCTTT